The 30 T cell receptor beta chains below all came from one sample that was sequenced in a study of cytomegalovirus exposure and HLA in healthy donors. TCRdb's copy holds only in-frame clones and misses some; the assay was immunoSEQ multiplex PCR. The sample has about 200,000 clones; roughly 88% are singletons. The sequenced sample was PBMCs. The receptors were gathered from a woman between 18 and 29 years old in good health and CMV-seronegative.

The CDR3 spells CASSLNIPLAGESYEQYF. Written as DNA, the CDR3 is TGTGCCAGCAGCTTAAACATCCCACTAGCGGGAGAGTCGTACGAGCAGTACTTC. The chain uses TRBV7-8 and TRBJ2-7, with 11 bases aligning to TRBD2. V was pared by 2 bases and J by 4 bases, with 13 bases of the junction left unmatched. Looked up from germline, CDR1 is SGHVS and CDR2 is FQNEAQ. This CDR3 is built from 18 residues.

The V gene is TRBV6-5, the J gene TRBJ2-1, with D maybe TRBD2 (6 bases). Looked up from germline, CDR1 is MNHEY and CDR2 is SVGAGI. The ends were cut back, 6 bases at V and 0 bases at J, with 9 bases in the middle. This CDR3 is 14 amino acids long. The CDR3 DNA follows: TGTGCCAGCAGCCCGGGGGACTCCTACAATGAGCAGTTCTTC. This codes for CASSPGDSYNEQFF.

This chain joins TRBV5-1 and TRBJ1-1; no clear D gene. This CDR3 is 15 amino acids long. The germline V gene encodes CDR1 SGHRS and CDR2 YFSETQ. V was pared by 4 bases and J by 1 base, with 14 bases between. CDR3 sequence reads: CASSLGGVENTEAFF. The CDR3 region has the DNA TGCGCCAGCAGCCTGGGCGGGGTGGAGAACACTGAAGCTTTCTTT. The full variable domain, completed using reference TRBV5-1 and TRBJ1-1, is KAGVTQTPRYLIKTRGQQVTLSCSPISGHRSVSWYQQTPGQGLQFLFEYFSETQRNKGNFPGRFSGRQFSNSRSEMNVSTLELGDSALYLCASSLGGVENTEAFFGQGTRLTVV.

This clone has just one count. This chain connects TRBV11-2 to TRBJ2-5, with 9 bases identical to TRBD2. This CDR3 has 13 amino acids. Germline V CDR1 and CDR2: SGHAT, FQNNGV. Germline trimming cut 3 bases from V and 5 bases from J; bases unmatched to any gene: 1. The CDR3 sequence: CASSFAGGETQYF. The CDR3 bases are TGTGCCAGCAGCTTTGCGGGAGGGGAGACCCAGTACTTC.

V is TRBV6-1 and J is TRBJ2-1; TRBD2 might be the D (7 bases). V was shortened by 6 bases and J by 9 bases, with 15 bases between the two germline ends. The CDR3 extends over 13 amino acids. CDR1 and CDR2 from the germline V gene are MNHNS and SASEGT. The DNA of the CDR3 is TGTGCCAGCAGCCCCAGGAGGGGGGGTGAGCAGTTCTTC. Protein sequence: CASSPRRGGEQFF.

The chain joins TRBV15 to TRBJ1-3, with D unclear. The ends were cut back, 0 bases at V and 9 bases at J, with 9 bases in the middle. Looked up from germline, CDR1 is LNHNV and CDR2 is YYDKDF (reference sequence). The CDR3 is made up of 13 amino acids. The CDR3 protein is CATSREPLGTIYF. The CDR3 nucleotides are TGTGCCACCAGCAGAGAGCCCCTCGGCACCATATATTTT.

This sequence joins TRBV9 and TRBJ2-3; the D gene is possibly TRBD1 (6 bases). The germline V gene has CDR1 SGDLS and CDR2 YYNGEE. The CDR3 is made up of 15 amino acids. Between the trimmed V and J ends, which lost 3 bases and 3 bases, there was a span of 14 bases. The CDR3 loop reads CASSAWGRGTDTQYF. The CDR3 DNA reads as TGTGCCAGCAGCGCGTGGGGCAGGGGAACAGATACGCAGTATTTT. The full variable domain, with the rest looked up from reference TRBV9 and TRBJ2-3, is DSGVTQTPKHLITATGQRVTLRCSPRSGDLSVYWYQQSLDQGLQFLIQYYNGEERAKGNILERFSAQQFPDLHSELNLSSLELGDSALYFCASSAWGRGTDTQYFGPGTRLTVL.

The count of this clone is one. This sequence joins TRBV9 and TRBJ1-4, with 9 bases fitting TRBD1. CDR3 length: 15 residues. Germline trimming cut 4 bases from V and 8 bases from J; bases unmatched to any gene: 9. Germline V lookup: CDR1 SGDLS, CDR2 YYNGEE. The CDR3 spells CASSIKQGAWEKLFF. The CDR3 DNA is TGTGCCAGCAGCATTAAACAGGGGGCCTGGGAAAAACTGTTTTTT. The entire variable domain, with the rest obtained from reference TRBV9 and TRBJ1-4, is as follows: DSGVTQTPKHLITATGQRVTLRCSPRSGDLSVYWYQQSLDQGLQFLIQYYNGEERAKGNILERFSAQQFPDLHSELNLSSLELGDSALYFCASSIKQGAWEKLFFGSGTQLSVL.

The chain combines TRBV4-1 with TRBJ2-5; D is unresolved. The J call may be incorrect, as the DNA end agrees better with TRBJ2-7. The germline CDR1 and CDR2 sequences are MGHRA and YSYEKL. This CDR3 is built from 14 residues. The CDR3 DNA sequence: TGCGCCAGCAGCCAAGGTGCACGGTCCTACGAGCAGTACTTC. Protein sequence: CASSQGARSYEQYF.

This clone was counted a single time. V gene TRBV5-1 combines with J gene TRBJ1-1; TRBD1 agrees at 9 bases. CDR3 length equals 15 residues. Trimming at V came to 3 bases and at J to 3 bases, leaving 6 bases not matched to a gene. CDR1 and CDR2 (germline): SGHRS, YFSETQ. As DNA, the CDR3 is TGCGCCAGCAGCTCGTTGACAGGGGGGGACACTGAAGCTTTCTTT. It translates to CASSSLTGGDTEAFF.

On this clone: Other DNA sequences within the sample encode an identical CDR3. The CDR3 DNA reads TGTGCCAGTAGTATAGGGACAGGGATGAACACTGAAGCTTTCTTT. This sequence encodes CASSIGTGMNTEAFF. V and J are TRBV19 and TRBJ1-1, with 8 bases aligning to TRBD1. V lost 1 base, J lost 0 bases, and 1 base stayed unmatched. This CDR3 comprises 15 residues. The germline CDR1 and CDR2 sequences are LNHDA and SQIVND (reference sequence).

The rearrangement joins TRBV5-6 to TRBJ1-1, with D tentatively TRBD1 (5 bases). The germline V gene has CDR1 SGHDT and CDR2 YYEEEE. V was clipped by 0 bases and J by 4 bases, with 16 bases between them. The CDR3 is made up of 16 amino acids. CDR3 sequence (DNA): TGTGCCAGCAGCTTGGCCGGGCGTCAGGGATCCACTGAAGCTTTCTTT. It translates to CASSLAGRQGSTEAFF.

The chain uses TRBV29-1 and TRBJ2-3, with TRBD2 as a possible D gene (6 bases). The CDR3 length is 16 residues. The V gene's germline CDR1 is SQVTM and CDR2 ANQGSEA. With 4 bases removed from V and 0 bases from J, the gap between germline ends came to 17 bases. CDR3 residues: CSVGGSGEFSTDTQYF. The CDR3 DNA reads as TGCAGCGTTGGAGGTAGCGGCGAGTTTAGCACAGATACGCAGTATTTT.

As to this clone: This CDR3 is also generated by other DNA sequences in the sample. V gene TRBV6-5 combines with J gene TRBJ1-1; the D gene is possibly TRBD1 (6 bases). The germline CDR1 and CDR2 sequences are MNHEY and SVGAGI. This CDR3 spans 13 amino acids. With 6 bases removed from V and 1 base from J, the gap between germline ends came to 9 bases. As DNA, the CDR3 is TGTGCCAGCAGGAGAGGGGGGAACACTGAAGCTTTCTTT. Protein: CASRRGGNTEAFF.

The V call is TRBV5-8, the J call TRBJ1-2; no clear D. V dropped 1 base and J dropped 7 bases, with 8 bases sitting between them. The CDR3 extends over 12 amino acids. Looked up from germline, CDR1 is SGHTS and CDR2 is YDEGEE. The CDR3 here is CASSLPRSGYTF. Written as DNA, the CDR3 is TGTGCCAGCAGCTTGCCGCGATCTGGCTACACCTTC.

This chain uses TRBV6-5 with TRBJ2-3; the match to TRBD1 covers 10 bases. V dropped 2 bases and J dropped 4; count of bases not matched to a gene: 6. The CDR3 contains 16 residues. Germline loops: CDR1 MNHEY, CDR2 SVGAGI. CDR3 residues: CASSYATGGDPDTQYF. The CDR3 DNA sequence: TGTGCCAGCAGTTACGCGACAGGGGGCGATCCAGATACGCAGTATTTT.

The CDR3 sequence: CASRMGQANQPQHF. CDR3 nucleotides: TGTGCCAGCAGGATGGGACAGGCAAATCAGCCCCAGCATTTT. V gene TRBV6-1 combines with J gene TRBJ1-5, with 8 bases aligning to TRBD1. This CDR3 comprises 14 residues. V gave up 6 bases and J gave up 4 bases; unmatched junction bases: 5. CDR1 is MNHNS and CDR2 is SASEGT in the germline V gene.

The V gene is TRBV11-2, the J gene TRBJ1-2; no definite D call. The germline V and J ends were trimmed by 2 bases and 6 bases, with 7 bases remaining between them. CDR1 is SGHAT, CDR2 FQNNGV, per germline. CDR3 length: 12 amino acids. The CDR3 DNA follows: TGTGCCAGCAGCTTAATGAGGGATGGCTACACCTTC. This sequence encodes CASSLMRDGYTF.

The genes are TRBV29-1 and TRBJ1-5, with 7 bases matching TRBD1. This CDR3 is built from 14 residues. Unmatched junction bases numbered 7, after V lost 4 bases and J lost 4 bases. Per germline, CDR1 SQVTM and CDR2 ANQGSEA. The CDR3 protein is CSVVEGAGNQPQHF. The DNA for the CDR3 is TGCAGCGTTGTAGAGGGGGCAGGTAATCAGCCCCAGCATTTT.

This chain links TRBV5-1 with TRBJ2-1; TRBD1 might be the D (6 bases). Germline values: CDR1 SGHRS, CDR2 YFSETQ. The CDR3 consists of 14 residues. V was shortened by 4 bases and J by 7 bases, with 15 bases between the two germline ends. The CDR3 sequence is CASSVGGWENEQFF. Here the CDR3 DNA reads TGCGCCAGCAGCGTAGGGGGTTGGGAGAATGAGCAGTTCTTC.

A word on this clone: Other DNA sequences in the sample encode the same CDR3. This chain links TRBV11-3 with TRBJ1-1; perhaps TRBD1 as D (5 bases). The CDR3 is 13 residues long. Germline V gene lookup returns CDR1 SGHNT and CDR2 YENEEA. V was trimmed by 5 bases and J by 1 base, leaving 8 bases between them. The CDR3 DNA reads as TGTGCCAGCAGCCGGGGGGGGAACACTGAAGCTTTCTTT. It codes for CASSRGGNTEAFF. The full variable domain, with the rest looked up from reference TRBV11-3 and TRBJ1-1, is EAGVVQSPRYKIIEKKQPVAFWCNPISGHNTLYWYLQNLGQGPELLIRYENEEAVDDSQLPKDRFSAERLKGVDSTLKIQPAELGDSAVYLCASSRGGNTEAFFGQGTRLTVV.

This chain links TRBV4-1 with TRBJ1-5; possible D gene TRBD1, 5 bases. The CDR3 runs 15 residues. V dropped 0 bases and J dropped 6 bases, with 12 bases sitting between them. Germline CDR1 and CDR2: MGHRA and YSYEKL. The CDR3 loop is CASSQESRVGQPQHF. CDR3 nucleotides: TGCGCCAGCAGCCAAGAATCCAGGGTAGGTCAGCCCCAGCATTTT.

The V call is TRBV6-1, the J call TRBJ2-7, with D perhaps TRBD1 (6 bases). V dropped 3 bases and J dropped 2 bases, with 11 bases sitting between them. In germline, CDR1 is MNHNS, CDR2 SASEGT. The CDR3 runs to 14 residues. CDR3 loop: CASSEAGGTYEQYF. The DNA for the CDR3 is TGTGCCAGCAGTGAGGCTGGGGGCACCTACGAGCAGTACTTC.

The gene calls are TRBV6-5 and TRBJ2-1; 12 bases fit TRBD2. The length of the CDR3 is 16 residues. Looked up from germline, CDR1 is MNHEY and CDR2 is SVGAGI. With 2 bases clipped from V and 8 bases from J, the junction kept 7 bases outside the gene matches. The CDR3 loop reads CASSYPTSGGEHEQFF. The DNA for the CDR3 is TGTGCCAGCAGTTACCCGACTAGCGGGGGCGAGCATGAGCAGTTCTTC.

The chain combines TRBV6-1 with TRBJ1-3; D gene unclear. Germline values: CDR1 MNHNS, CDR2 SASEGT. V lost 6 bases and J lost 0, with 12 bases in between. The CDR3 has 15 residues. The CDR3 region has the DNA TGTGCCAGCAGGTTCGACTTTAGCTCTGGAAACACCATATATTTT. The encoded protein is CASRFDFSSGNTIYF.

The genes are TRBV6-1 and TRBJ1-5; D remains unclear. Looked up from germline, CDR1 is MNHNS and CDR2 is SASEGT. The V gene lost 5 bases and the J gene lost 5 bases, with 13 bases spanning the gap. The CDR3 contains 14 residues. CDR3 DNA sequence: TGTGCCAGCAGTTTCTCCAGGATCTATCAGCCCCAGCATTTT. It codes for CASSFSRIYQPQHF.

This clone came up a few times. The V call is TRBV4-1, the J call TRBJ2-7, with TRBD1 matching 8 bases. Germline V CDR1 and CDR2: MGHRA, YSYEKL. The CDR3 consists of 16 residues. After removal of 3 bases from V and 2 bases from J, the junction contained 9 bases not matched to a gene. The CDR3 sequence is CASSQGGQALPYEQYF. CDR3 DNA sequence: TGCGCCAGCAGCCAGGGGGGACAGGCTTTGCCCTACGAGCAGTACTTC.

In this sample, this clone turned up once. The DNA of the CDR3 is TGTGCCAGCAGTTTTCGGGACAGACTCAATTCACCCCTCCACTTT. It translates to CASSFRDRLNSPLHF. The gene calls are TRBV2 and TRBJ1-6, with TRBD1 matching 7 bases. Looked up from germline, CDR1 is SNHLY and CDR2 is FYNNEI. V shed 5 bases, J shed 7 bases, and the junction held 8 bases outside the gene matches. The CDR3 spans 15 residues. The whole variable domain, remainder taken from reference TRBV2 and TRBJ1-6, is EPEVTQTPSHQVTQMGQEVILRCVPISNHLYFYWYRQILGQKVEFLVSFYNNEISEKSEIFDDQFSVERPDGSNFTLKIRSTKLEDSAMYFCASSFRDRLNSPLHFGNGTRLTVT.

This clone was picked up a small number of times. V usage is TRBV19 and J usage is TRBJ2-5, with 8 positions matching TRBD1. Trimming at V came to 8 bases and at J to 4 bases, leaving 15 bases not matched to a gene. CDR3 length: 16 residues. CDR1 and CDR2 from the germline V gene are LNHDA and SQIVND (reference sequence). CDR3 protein: CASSPGQGRWGETQYF. The DNA for the CDR3 is TGTGCCAGTTCTCCAGGACAGGGTCGATGGGGAGAGACCCAGTACTTC.

The chain carries TRBV10-3 and TRBJ1-2; the match to TRBD1 covers 12 bases. CDR3 length: 17 residues. V shed 6 bases and J 5 bases; nucleotides not matched to a gene: 13. Germline V CDR1 and CDR2: ENHRY, SYGVKD. This chain's CDR3 is CAISASVGQGARYGYTF. CDR3 nucleotides: TGTGCCATCAGCGCCAGTGTGGGACAGGGGGCAAGGTATGGCTACACCTTC.